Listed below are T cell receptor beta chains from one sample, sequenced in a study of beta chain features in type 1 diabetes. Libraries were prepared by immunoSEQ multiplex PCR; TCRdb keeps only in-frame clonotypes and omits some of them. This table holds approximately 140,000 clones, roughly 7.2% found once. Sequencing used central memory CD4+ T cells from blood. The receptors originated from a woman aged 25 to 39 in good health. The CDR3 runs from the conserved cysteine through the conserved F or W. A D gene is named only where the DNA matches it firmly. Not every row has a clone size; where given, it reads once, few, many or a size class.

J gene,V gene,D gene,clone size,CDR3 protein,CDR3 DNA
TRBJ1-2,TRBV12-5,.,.,CASAPEGVGYTF,TGTGCTAGTGCTCCCGAGGGCGTTGGCTACACCTTC
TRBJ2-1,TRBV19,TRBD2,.,CASNGRAYNEQFF,TGTGCCAGTAACGGGAGGGCCTACAATGAGCAGTTCTTC
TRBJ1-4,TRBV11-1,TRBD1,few,CASSLGQGGEKLFF,TGTGCCAGCAGCTTGGGACAGGGTGGTGAAAAACTGTTTTTT
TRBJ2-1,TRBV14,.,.,CASSQAAGAHNEQFF,TGTGCCAGCAGCCAAGCTGCGGGGGCACACAATGAGCAGTTCTTC
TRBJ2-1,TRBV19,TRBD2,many,CASSIGTSGSMGQFF,TGTGCCAGTAGTATAGGGACTAGCGGATCAATGGGGCAGTTCTTC
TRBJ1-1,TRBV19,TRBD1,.,CASIKMGRQGVKAEAFF,TGTGCCAGTATCAAAATGGGTCGACAGGGTGTAAAGGCTGAAGCTTTCTTT
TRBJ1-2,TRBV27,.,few,CASSFTRNYGYTF,TGTGCCAGCAGTTTCACTAGGAACTATGGCTACACCTTC
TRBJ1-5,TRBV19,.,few,CASSGQQNQPQHF,TGTGCCAGTAGCGGACAGCAAAATCAGCCCCAGCATTTT
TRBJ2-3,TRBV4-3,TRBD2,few,CASSPRGGLNSDTQYF,TGCGCCAGCAGCCCCCGCGGGGGGCTGAATTCGGATACGCAGTATTTT
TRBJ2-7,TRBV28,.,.,CATQQGTNEQYF,TGTGCCACCCAACAGGGAACTAACGAGCAGTACTTC
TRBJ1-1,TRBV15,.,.,CATSSLPNTEAFF,TGTGCCACCAGCAGTCTCCCGAACACTGAAGCTTTCTTT
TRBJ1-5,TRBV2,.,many,CASTGSNQPQHF,TGTGCCAGCACGGGAAGCAATCAGCCCCAGCATTTT
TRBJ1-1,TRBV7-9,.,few,CASSFRQYTEAFF,TGTGCCAGCAGCTTCAGGCAGTACACTGAAGCTTTCTTT
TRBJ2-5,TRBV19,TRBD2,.,CASSIASSGSGETQYF,TGTGCCAGTAGTATAGCGAGTAGCGGGAGCGGAGAGACCCAGTACTTC
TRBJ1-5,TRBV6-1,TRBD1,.,CASRMTGSQPQHF,TGTGCCAGCAGGATGACAGGGTCTCAGCCCCAGCATTTT
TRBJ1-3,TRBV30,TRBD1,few,CAWIQGAGNTIYF,TGTGCCTGGATACAGGGGGCTGGAAACACCATATATTTT
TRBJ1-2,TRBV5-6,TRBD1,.,CASSLGIGGDGYTF,TGTGCCAGCAGCTTGGGAATAGGGGGCGACGGCTACACCTTC
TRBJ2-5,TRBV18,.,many,CASSPGSQETQYF,TGTGCCAGCTCACCCGGGAGCCAAGAGACCCAGTACTTC
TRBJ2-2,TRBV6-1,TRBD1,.,CASRKTGGLTGELFF,TGTGCCAGCAGAAAGACAGGGGGACTCACCGGGGAGCTGTTTTTT
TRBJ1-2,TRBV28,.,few,CASSSPQGSYGYTF,TGTGCCAGCAGTTCCCCACAGGGCTCCTATGGCTACACCTTC
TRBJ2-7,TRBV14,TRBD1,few,CASSQQTGKHEQYF,TGTGCCAGCAGCCAGCAGACAGGGAAGCACGAGCAGTACTTC
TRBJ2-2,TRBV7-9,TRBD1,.,CASSSGQGATGELFF,TGTGCCAGCAGCTCGGGACAGGGGGCGACCGGGGAGCTGTTTTTT
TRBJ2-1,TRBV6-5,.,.,CASRGVLNGDEQFF,TGTGCCAGCAGAGGGGTTCTGAATGGGGATGAGCAGTTCTTC
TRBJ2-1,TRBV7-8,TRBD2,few,CASNKKREGYNEQFF,TGTGCCAGCAACAAAAAGCGGGAGGGTTACAATGAGCAGTTCTTC
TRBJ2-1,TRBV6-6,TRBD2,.,CASSAVSTSGKGEQFF,TGTGCCAGCAGTGCCGTCTCGACTAGCGGGAAGGGTGAGCAGTTCTTC
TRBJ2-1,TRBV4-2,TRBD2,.,CASSQEGVAGFGSYNEQFF,TGTGCCAGCAGCCAAGAGGGGGTAGCGGGGTTTGGTTCCTACAATGAGCAGTTCTTC
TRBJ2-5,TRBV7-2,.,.,CASSFGGQETQYF,TGTGCCAGCAGCTTTGGAGGCCAAGAGACCCAGTACTTC
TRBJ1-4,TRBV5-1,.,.,CASSLISLEEKLFF,TGCGCCAGCAGCTTGATCAGCCTAGAGGAAAAACTGTTTTTT
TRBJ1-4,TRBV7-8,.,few,CASSSHPGPTNEKLFF,TGTGCCAGCAGCTCTCACCCAGGGCCAACTAATGAAAAACTGTTTTTT
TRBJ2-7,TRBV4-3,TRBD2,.,CASSRLAGGGPYEQYF,TGCGCCAGCAGCCGACTAGCGGGGGGGGGCCCCTACGAGCAGTACTTC
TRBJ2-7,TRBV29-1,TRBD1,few,CSATPGTGRYEQYF,TGCAGCGCTACCCCCGGGACAGGGAGATACGAGCAGTACTTC
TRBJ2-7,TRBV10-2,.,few,CASRSEEATSSHEQYF,TGCGCCAGCAGAAGCGAAGAAGCCACTAGTTCCCACGAGCAGTACTTC
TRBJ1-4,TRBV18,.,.,CASSPGQTTNEKLFF,TGTGCCAGCTCACCCGGACAGACAACTAATGAAAAACTGTTTTTT
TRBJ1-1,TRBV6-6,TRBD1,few,CASSYSATGLEAFF,TGTGCCAGCAGTTACTCCGCGACAGGGCTTGAAGCTTTCTTT
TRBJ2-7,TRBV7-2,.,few,CASSSGRANEQYF,TGTGCCAGCAGCTCTGGCAGGGCTAACGAGCAGTACTTC
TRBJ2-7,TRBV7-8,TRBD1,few,CASSETGYYEQYF,TGTGCCAGCAGCGAGACAGGGTACTACGAGCAGTACTTC
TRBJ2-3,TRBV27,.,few,CASDSALAPVSTDTQYF,TGTGCCAGCGACAGCGCACTAGCCCCCGTGAGCACAGATACGCAGTATTTT
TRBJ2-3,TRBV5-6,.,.,CASSFSSAGRQYF,TGTGCCAGCAGCTTTTCGTCGGCAGGTCGCCAGTATTTT
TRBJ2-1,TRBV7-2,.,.,CASSLEASAGGNEQFF,TGTGCCAGCAGCTTAGAGGCTAGCGCTGGGGGGAATGAGCAGTTCTTC
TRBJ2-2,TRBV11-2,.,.,CASSFTTGELFF,TGTGCCAGCAGCTTCACAACCGGGGAGCTGTTTTTT
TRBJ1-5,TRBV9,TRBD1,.,CASSVAGQDNQPQHF,TGTGCCAGCAGCGTAGCTGGACAGGACAATCAGCCCCAGCATTTT
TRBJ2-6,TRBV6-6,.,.,CASSYFGSSGANVLTF,TGTGCCAGCAGTTACTTCGGGAGCTCTGGGGCCAACGTCCTGACTTTC
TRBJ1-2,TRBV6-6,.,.,CASSPTTGGYTF,TGTGCCAGCAGCCCTACGACGGGTGGCTACACCTTC
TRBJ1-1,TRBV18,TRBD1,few,CASSTRQGAGDTEAFF,TGTGCCAGCTCAACCCGACAGGGGGCGGGGGACACTGAAGCTTTCTTT
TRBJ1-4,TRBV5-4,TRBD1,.,CASSSGTAFNEKLFF,TGTGCCAGCAGCTCGGGGACAGCCTTTAATGAAAAACTGTTTTTT
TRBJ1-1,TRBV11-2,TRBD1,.,CASSPPGQETEAFF,TGTGCCAGCAGCCCCCCGGGACAGGAAACTGAAGCTTTCTTT
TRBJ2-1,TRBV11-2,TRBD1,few,CASSLGYGTGNNEQFF,TGTGCCAGCAGCTTAGGCTACGGGACAGGAAACAATGAGCAGTTCTTC
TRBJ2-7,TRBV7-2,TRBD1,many,CASTPGQGSYEQYF,TGTGCCAGCACCCCGGGACAGGGGTCCTACGAGCAGTACTTC
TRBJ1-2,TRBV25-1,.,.,CASSDNVDSYGYTF,TGTGCCAGCAGTGATAATGTGGACTCTTATGGCTACACCTTC
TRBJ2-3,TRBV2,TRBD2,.,CASSGGSGRVTDTQYF,TGTGCCAGCAGTGGGGGGAGCGGGAGGGTCACAGATACGCAGTATTTT
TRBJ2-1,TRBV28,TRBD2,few,CASSSSGRKSGAAYNEQFF,TGTGCCAGCAGTTCCTCGGGACGGAAAAGCGGGGCAGCCTACAATGAGCAGTTCTTC
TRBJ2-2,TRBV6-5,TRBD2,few,CASRSGTATGELFF,TGTGCCAGCAGGAGCGGGACGGCGACCGGGGAGCTGTTTTTT
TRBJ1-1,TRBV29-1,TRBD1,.,CSVAGQGNTEAFF,TGCAGCGTTGCGGGACAGGGGAACACTGAAGCTTTCTTT
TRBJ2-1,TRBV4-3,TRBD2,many,CASSQDLTSGSTHNEQFF,TGCGCCAGCAGCCAAGATCTAACTAGCGGGAGTACCCACAATGAGCAGTTCTTC
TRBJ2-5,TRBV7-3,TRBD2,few,CASSLRASGGQETQYF,TGTGCCAGCAGCTTAAGGGCTAGCGGGGGACAAGAGACCCAGTACTTC